The sequence of this T cell receptor beta chain was determined in a study of T cell responses to AZD1222 COVID-19 vaccine. Deletions cut 1 base from V and 3 bases from J, with 7 bases between. Germline values: CDR1 MNHEY, CDR2 SVGAGI. This CDR3 is built from 14 residues. TCRdb's copy holds only in-frame clones and misses some; the assay was immunoSEQ multiplex PCR. The profile shows tens of thousands of clones, 75% to 90% of them singletons. The chain recombines TRBV6-5 with TRBJ1-5, with no clear D. Sequencing used peripheral blood, obtained on day 0 of AZD1222 vaccination. The receptor was derived from an adult in good health. The CDR3 spells CASSYFGDNQPQHF. The CDR3 nucleotides read TGTGCCAGCAGTTACTTCGGCGACAATCAGCCCCAGCATTTT.